This T cell receptor beta chain was documented in a study of shared clonotypes between healthy human individuals (dated by TCRdb to 2018 to 2021). Background on the whole study: Three men and two women, aged 18 to 49 years, made up the cohort. For each donor, three plates each were used for CD4 naive and CD4 memory, two plates were used for CD8 naive, and one plate was used for CD8 memory. To estimate repertoire size and how much clonotype sharing occurs between individuals, the study deeply sequenced the blood TCR repertoires of 4 to 6 healthy adults. To increase sequencing depth and limit assay-specific biases, different laboratories used diverse techniques to prepare libraries and sequence TCR repertoires. Each donor's leukapheresis produced roughly between roughly 0.85 and 9.5 billion PBMCs. Overall study results and their limits: Higher generation probabilities were observed for clonotypes shared by all four sorted-subset donors than for non-shared clonotypes. The genetic and exposure-history diversity represented was limited by the small number of donors. When four donors were compared, the shared fraction of clonotypes was approximately 5% for naive CD4, 3.5% to 4% for naive CD8, 2% to 2.5% for memory CD4, and 0.4% for memory CD8. Based on pairwise subsampling, the degree of clonotype sharing among donors was expected to be affected by sequencing depth. Incomplete sequencing was indicated by rarefaction of sorted-subset datasets, despite the large sequencing depth. Larger estimated clonotype richness was generally found for naive subsets than for memory subsets. Sampling was limited to blood, and TCR repertoires in tissue likely differ from TCR repertoires in blood.

Healthy HIV-negative adults with no recently reported acute infections or vaccinations were included as donors. Every donor was a Caucasian adult living in Nashville, Tennessee, USA. CD4+ T cells were enriched through magnetic negative selection, after which naive cells were positively selected on CD45RA and the remaining negative fraction served as the memory subset. Blood was collected by leukapheresis, and PBMCs were isolated by Ficoll-Histopaque density gradient centrifugation and then cryopreserved in liquid nitrogen vapor phase. Analytical flow cytometry was used to check the purity and quantity of each magnetically sorted T cell population. Each sorted fraction had its genomic DNA isolated and then quantified by UV absorbance on a Nanodrop 2000c. Using the deep immunoSEQ assay, TCR CDR3 regions were amplified from genomic DNA by multiplex PCR. For each cell subset, the extracted genomic DNA was distributed evenly across all wells of several immunoSEQ 96-well plates, and each plate served as one replicate. For sorted subsets, 150 to 200 ng genomic DNA, equal to 25,000 to 35,000 T cell genomes, was loaded into each replicate PCR. The purified libraries were quantified using a Qubit 3.0 fluorometer, sized with a Bioanalyzer 2100, and then quantified again using the KAPA Library Quantification kit. Every immunoSEQ 96-well plate was sequenced on a separate single-read 150-cycle Illumina NextSeq 550 flow cell. On the study's bioinformatics: Because only junctional sequences without quality scores were contained in the immunoSEQ output, filtering matching that applied to full-length reads could not be performed. To assign V/J genes and CDR3, sequences were annotated using PyIR, a Python wrapper for IgBLAST v1.9, with IMGT germline references. Reads were removed for weak V/J assignments (E-value above 1e-6), missing CDR3, stop codons, out-of-frame junctions, or ambiguous translated residues. V3J clonotypes were defined as sequences sharing the same inferred V gene, J gene, and CDR3 amino acid sequence. To compute the percentage overlap between repertoires, the number of shared unique clonotypes was divided by the size of the smaller repertoire. RTK rarefaction, the Chao1 estimator, and Recon v2.1 estimates of unobserved clonotypes were used to assess repertoire richness. Generation probabilities were computed with OLGA for all TCRbeta clonotypes obtained by the gDNA method from several donors. TCRdb obtained this table from immuneACCESS and retained in-frame rearrangements with V and J assigned. These tables miss some clones; where compared with another copy, unresolved V genes account for less than half of the shortfall, and the remainder is unexplained. V and J calls and clone size are given by that table; D and trimming were obtained from the DNA. Recorded for this sample are 980,000 or so clones; roughly 72% of them occurred a single time. About 1.5% of the sample is taken by the ten largest.

Trimming at the junction amounts to 0 bases on V and 1 base on J, and the germline ends lie 8 bases apart. Looking up the germline V gene yields CDR1 SGDLS and CDR2 YYNGEE. Including cysteine and phenylalanine, the CDR3 has 15 amino acids. Just the 45-base CDR3 DNA is kept, in frame starting at base 1. Note on this clone: What this receptor recognizes is not known. No base quality information exists; no much larger clone differs at one position.

The chain links TRBV9 with TRBJ2-1; the D gene cannot be named for sure. Input material: memory CD4+ T cells sorted from blood. The cell subset or site label of this sample denotes: CD45RA-negative fraction. This TCR was recovered from a young man in good health. The CDR3 loop reads CASSVDVTSYNEQFF. The nucleotide sequence is TGTGCCAGCAGCGTAGATGTGACATCCTACAATGAGCAGTTCTTC.